This record looks at one T cell receptor (beta chain) sequence and its context. These data are taken from a study of T cell changes during pregnancy in multiple sclerosis. This CDR3 comprises 15 residues. Germline loops: CDR1 SGHNT, CDR2 YENEEA. Trimming at V came to 7 bases and at J to 1 base, leaving 10 bases not matched to a gene. The protocol was immunoSEQ multiplex PCR, while the TCRdb copy is restricted to in-frame clones and leaves out a portion. The data contain some 85,000 clones, 85% to 95% of them singletons. The chain employs TRBV11-3 and TRBJ2-7; TRBD1 matches 7 bases. Sequences were derived from peripheral blood, sampled in the second trimester of pregnancy. The TCR was taken from a female donor in good health, enrolled as a control in a pregnancy study. CDR3: CASTPHDRDSYEQYF. The CDR3 nucleotides are TGTGCCAGCACTCCACATGACAGGGATTCCTACGAGCAGTACTTC.